This TCR beta chain was sequenced for a study of human T cells and chemical hapten exposure. Time point reported: pre-sensitization, week 0. Treatment denoted: therapeutic diphenylcyclopropenone sensitization with weekly scalp DPC. Blood, whole and unfractionated, served as the source for total RNA extraction. TCRdb ran MiXCR on the RACE reads and lists one entry per CDR3 protein. The repertoire holds 84,000 or so distinct CDR3 sequences, with 8.5% as singletons. The CDR3 is 16 residues long. V was clipped by 1 base and J by 0 bases, with 14 bases between them. CDR1 is SGHDT and CDR2 is YYEEEE in the germline V gene. This clonotype appeared many times.

Sequenced here: whole blood, sampled in connection with sensitization to the hapten diphenylcyclopropenone (DPC). This clonotype was sampled from a man aged 35-49 years with alopecia areata. Some clones in this sample may be carry-over from other donors' samples. V usage is TRBV5-6 and J usage is TRBJ2-7; tentatively, D is TRBD2 (6 bases). The CDR3 region is CASSLSRLAYSYEQYF. The DNA for the CDR3 is TGTGCCAGCAGCTTGTCACGCCTAGCGTACTCCTACGAGCAGTACTTC.